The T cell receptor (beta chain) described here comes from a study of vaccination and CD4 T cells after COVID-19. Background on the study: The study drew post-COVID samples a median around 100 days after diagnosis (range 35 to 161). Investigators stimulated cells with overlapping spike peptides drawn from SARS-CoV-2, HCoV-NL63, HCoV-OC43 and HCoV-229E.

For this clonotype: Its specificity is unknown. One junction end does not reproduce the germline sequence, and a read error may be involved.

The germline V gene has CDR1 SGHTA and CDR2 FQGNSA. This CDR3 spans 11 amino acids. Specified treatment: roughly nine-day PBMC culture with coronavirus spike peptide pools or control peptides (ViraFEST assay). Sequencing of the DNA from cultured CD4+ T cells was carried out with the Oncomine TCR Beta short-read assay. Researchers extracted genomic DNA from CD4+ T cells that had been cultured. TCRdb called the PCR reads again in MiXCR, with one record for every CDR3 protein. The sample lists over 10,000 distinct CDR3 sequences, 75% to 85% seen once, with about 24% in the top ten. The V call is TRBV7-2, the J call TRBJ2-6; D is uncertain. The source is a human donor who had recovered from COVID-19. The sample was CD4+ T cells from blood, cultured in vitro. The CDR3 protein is CASSEHRSKAF. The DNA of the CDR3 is TGTGCCAGCAGCGAGCATAGGTCTAAGGCTTTC. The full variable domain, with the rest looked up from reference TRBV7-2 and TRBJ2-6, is GAGVSQSPSNKVTEKGKDVELRCDPISGHTALYWYRQSLGQGLEFLIYFQGNSAPDKSGLPSDRFSAERTGGSVSTLTIQRTQQEDSAVYLCASSEHRSKAFGAGSRLTVL.